The 2 T cell receptor beta chains in this list originate from one sample, sequenced in a study of Graves' ophthalmopathy and Graves' hyperthyroidism. The authors amplified TCR beta CDR3 regions from RNA transcripts. In the first round, RT-PCR was carried out with HTBI primers, and a multiplex PCR formed the second round. TCRdb processed the multiplex PCR reads anew with MiXCR; each CDR3 protein has one entry. Among hundreds of thousands of distinct CDR3 sequences, roughly 39% were seen once, and the ten largest hold over 2.5%. Specimen: peripheral blood. These receptors all stem from an adult man with Graves' ophthalmopathy.

This clonotype has just a few counts. The rearrangement links TRBV25-1 to TRBJ1-4, with D possibly being TRBD1 (6 bases). The germline V and J ends were trimmed by 5 bases and 8 bases, with 15 bases remaining between them. The CDR3 consists of 14 residues. Germline V lookup: CDR1 MGHDK, CDR2 SYGVNS. The CDR3 sequence: CASSLLGQGEKLFF. The DNA of the CDR3 is TGTGCCAGCAGTTTATTGGGCCAGGGGGAAAAACTGTTTTTT.

This chain joins TRBV15 and TRBJ2-5; D perhaps matches TRBD2 (6 bases). Germline V gives CDR1 LNHNV, CDR2 YYDKDF (reference sequence). Trimming shortened V by 0 bases and J by 7 bases, and 15 bases separated the two germline ends. The CDR3 covers 15 residues. CDR3 in DNA: TGTGCCACCAGCAGAGATCGGGGAGGCCGAGGGACCCAGTACTTC. It translates to CATSRDRGGRGTQYF.